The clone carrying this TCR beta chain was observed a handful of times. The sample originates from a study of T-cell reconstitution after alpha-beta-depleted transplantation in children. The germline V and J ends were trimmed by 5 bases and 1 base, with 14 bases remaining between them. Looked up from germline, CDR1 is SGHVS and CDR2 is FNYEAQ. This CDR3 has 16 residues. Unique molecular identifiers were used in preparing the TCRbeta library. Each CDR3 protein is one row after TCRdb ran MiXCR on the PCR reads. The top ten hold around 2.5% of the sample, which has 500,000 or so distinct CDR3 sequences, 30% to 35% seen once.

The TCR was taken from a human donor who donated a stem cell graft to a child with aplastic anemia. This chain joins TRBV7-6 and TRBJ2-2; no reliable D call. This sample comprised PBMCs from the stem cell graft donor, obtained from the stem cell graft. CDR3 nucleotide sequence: TGTGCCAGCAGCCTGATCCACGGGTGGAACACCGGGGAGCTGTTTTTT. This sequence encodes CASSLIHGWNTGELFF.